This T cell receptor (beta chain) appears in the sequencing data of a study of blood T cells in healthy people across ages. Study-level points and caveats: Because donor CMV status was unknown, expanded clonotype changes were possibly confounded.

As to this clonotype: No antigen is known for it.

Trimming removed 1 base at V and 4 bases at J, with 12 bases between. Per the germline V gene, CDR1 is SGHAT and CDR2 is FQNNGV. CDR3 size: 15 residues. A second PCR of 7 to 11 cycles used a sample-barcoded 5' primer and a J-beta primer mix. TCRdb called the 5' RACE reads again in MiXCR, with one record for every CDR3 protein. This table has hundreds of thousands of distinct CDR3 sequences, 49% appearing once. No fewer than 5.5 micrograms of total RNA were isolated from every sample. V and J are TRBV11-2 and TRBJ2-3; the D call may be TRBD1 or TRBD2 (5 bases each). Sequenced input: blood. The sequence was obtained from a woman aged 55-75 years in good health. CDR3 nucleotides: TGTGCCAGCAGCTTAGGGGGGTGGGCCTCAGATACGCAGTATTTT. It yields the protein CASSLGGWASDTQYF. Combining the CDR3 with reference TRBV11-2 and TRBJ2-3 gives the whole variable domain EAGVAQSPRYKIIEKRQSVAFWCNPISGHATLYWYQQILGQGPKLLIQFQNNGVVDDSQLPKDRFSAERLKGVDSTLKIQPAKLEDSAVYLCASSLGGWASDTQYFGPGTRLTVL.